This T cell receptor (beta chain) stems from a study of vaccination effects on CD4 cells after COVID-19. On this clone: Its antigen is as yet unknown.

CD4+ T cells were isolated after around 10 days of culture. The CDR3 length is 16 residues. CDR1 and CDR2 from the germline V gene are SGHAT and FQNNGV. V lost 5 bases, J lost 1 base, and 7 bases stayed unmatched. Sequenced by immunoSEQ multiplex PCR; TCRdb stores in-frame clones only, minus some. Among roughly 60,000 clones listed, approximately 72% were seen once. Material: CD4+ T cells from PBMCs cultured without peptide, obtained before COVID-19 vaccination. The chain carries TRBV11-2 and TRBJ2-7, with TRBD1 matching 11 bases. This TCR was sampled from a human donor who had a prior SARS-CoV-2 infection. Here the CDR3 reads CASSRTGTGGSYEQYF. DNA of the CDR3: TGTGCCAGCAGCCGAACCGGGACAGGGGGATCCTACGAGCAGTACTTC.